This T cell receptor beta chain comes out of a study of T cell repertoires in cytomegalovirus infection. About the study: In the study, CMV epitopes included recently identified HLA-C-restricted and well-studied HLA-B-restricted ones. Carrying CMV and the relevant HLA type showed in public TCR beta signatures. Study-wide findings and caveats: The study found HLA-C-restricted CMV-specific TCR beta clonotypes dominating the ex vivo response. CMV carriers with the relevant HLA were identified by cumulative public TCR beta family frequency.

Germline V lookup: CDR1 SGHTA, CDR2 FQGNSA. The CDR3 is 14 residues long. Trimming cost V 2 bases and J 5 bases, with 10 bases left between them. TCRdb redid the calling of the reads with MiXCR, one entry per CDR3 protein. The sample has about 160,000 distinct CDR3 sequences, about a fifth seen once. This clonotype appeared a few times. Its antigen is not identified. This chain uses TRBV7-2 with TRBJ2-1; D is perhaps TRBD2 (5 bases). Source: CD8+ T cells from cultured PBMCs, taken from culture after CMV antigen stimulation. This receptor was identified in a human donor in good health (CMV status not recorded). Some clones in this sample may be carry-over from other donors' samples. This CDR3 reads CASSLRSGNNEQFF. The CDR3 DNA follows: TGTGCCAGCAGCTTAAGGTCGGGGAACAATGAGCAGTTCTTC.